A selection of T cell receptor beta chains follows, all from one sample in a study of cytomegalovirus exposure and HLA in healthy donors. Some clones are missing from TCRdb's copy, which holds only in-frame ones; the method was immunoSEQ multiplex PCR. The table has 90,000 to 140,000 clones, about three quarters seen once. The sequenced sample was PBMCs. These receptors came from a woman aged 40-49 years in good health and CMV-seropositive. Each CDR3 is given with its conserved first and last residue. D genes are given only for firm matches. Clone size is given for some rows only: seen once, a few or many times, or a class if the clone is expanded.

v_gene: TRBV10-3
abundance: -
d_gene: -
j_gene: TRBJ2-7
CDR3aa: CASRQESSYEQYF
CDR3nt: TGTGCCAGCCGACAGGAGAGCTCCTACGAGCAGTACTTC

v_gene: TRBV18
abundance: -
d_gene: TRBD1
j_gene: TRBJ2-1
CDR3aa: CASSPLGTGVAGEQFF
CDR3nt: TGTGCCAGCTCACCGTTAGGGACAGGGGTCGCCGGGGAGCAGTTCTTC

v_gene: TRBV9
abundance: -
d_gene: TRBD2
j_gene: TRBJ2-3
CDR3aa: CASSMTSVTDTQYF
CDR3nt: TGTGCCAGCAGCATGACTAGCGTCACAGATACGCAGTATTTT

v_gene: TRBV5-1
abundance: -
d_gene: TRBD1
j_gene: TRBJ2-5
CDR3aa: CASSPGTGGPQETQYF
CDR3nt: TGCGCCAGCAGCCCCGGGACAGGCGGTCCGCAAGAGACCCAGTACTTC

v_gene: TRBV19
abundance: -
d_gene: TRBD1
j_gene: TRBJ1-5
CDR3aa: CASSAPGQGFQPQHF
CDR3nt: TGTGCCAGTAGTGCCCCGGGACAGGGCTTTCAGCCCCAGCATTTT

v_gene: TRBV7-9
abundance: -
d_gene: TRBD1
j_gene: TRBJ2-5
CDR3aa: CASSLRQGAGETQYF
CDR3nt: TGTGCCAGCAGCTTAAGACAGGGGGCAGGAGAGACCCAGTACTTC

v_gene: TRBV19
abundance: -
d_gene: TRBD2
j_gene: TRBJ2-1
CDR3aa: CASSATSGGVLNEQFF
CDR3nt: TGTGCCAGTAGTGCAACTAGCGGGGGGGTGCTCAATGAGCAGTTCTTC

v_gene: TRBV27
abundance: -
d_gene: -
j_gene: TRBJ2-5
CDR3aa: CASSRQTGETQYF
CDR3nt: TGTGCCAGCAGCCGACAGACAGGCGAGACCCAGTACTTC

v_gene: TRBV6-1
abundance: few
d_gene: -
j_gene: TRBJ1-1
CDR3aa: CAITGGAMNTEAFF
CDR3nt: TGTGCCATTACGGGGGGGGCTATGAACACTGAAGCTTTCTTT

v_gene: TRBV20-1
abundance: -
d_gene: -
j_gene: TRBJ1-2
CDR3aa: CSATEIYGYTF
CDR3nt: TGCAGTGCGACGGAGATCTATGGCTACACCTTC

v_gene: TRBV11-2
abundance: -
d_gene: -
j_gene: TRBJ2-7
CDR3aa: CASSSTVGGYEQYF
CDR3nt: TGTGCCAGCAGCTCTACCGTGGGAGGCTACGAGCAGTACTTC

v_gene: TRBV4-1
abundance: -
d_gene: TRBD2
j_gene: TRBJ2-1
CDR3aa: CASSRASGRGLYNEQFF
CDR3nt: TGCGCCAGCAGCCGAGCTAGCGGGAGAGGGCTCTACAATGAGCAGTTCTTC

v_gene: TRBV19
abundance: -
d_gene: -
j_gene: TRBJ2-7
CDR3aa: CASSISGGNLYEQYF
CDR3nt: TGTGCCAGTAGTATCTCCGGAGGCAACCTCTACGAGCAGTACTTC

v_gene: TRBV6-1
abundance: -
d_gene: -
j_gene: TRBJ2-7
CDR3aa: CASRRGQTLYEQYF
CDR3nt: TGTGCCAGCAGGCGGGGACAGACCCTCTACGAGCAGTACTTC

v_gene: TRBV5-1
abundance: -
d_gene: -
j_gene: TRBJ2-6
CDR3aa: CASTPSAGANVLTF
CDR3nt: TGCGCCAGCACCCCCTCGGCTGGGGCCAACGTCCTGACTTTC

v_gene: TRBV19
abundance: -
d_gene: -
j_gene: TRBJ1-1
CDR3aa: CASSVLQGYIEAFF
CDR3nt: TGTGCCAGTAGCGTCTTGCAGGGGTATATTGAAGCTTTCTTT

v_gene: TRBV7-6
abundance: -
d_gene: -
j_gene: TRBJ2-3
CDR3aa: CASSSYRAPSTDTQYF
CDR3nt: TGTGCCAGCAGCTCTTACAGGGCCCCTAGCACAGATACGCAGTATTTT

v_gene: TRBV19
abundance: -
d_gene: -
j_gene: TRBJ1-1
CDR3aa: CASIPRAGTEAFF
CDR3nt: TGTGCCAGTATCCCTAGGGCGGGGACGGAAGCTTTCTTT

v_gene: TRBV28
abundance: -
d_gene: -
j_gene: TRBJ1-5
CDR3aa: CASSFFVGHTLLGNQPQHF
CDR3nt: TGTGCCAGCAGTTTTTTTGTGGGACATACGTTATTAGGCAATCAGCCCCAGCATTTT

v_gene: TRBV2
abundance: -
d_gene: -
j_gene: TRBJ1-1
CDR3aa: CASSNHRVAFF
CDR3nt: TGTGCCAGCAGCAACCATCGGGTAGCTTTCTTT

v_gene: TRBV7-9
abundance: -
d_gene: TRBD2
j_gene: TRBJ2-3
CDR3aa: CASSLLPGLAASTDTQYF
CDR3nt: TGTGCCAGCAGCTTACTTCCGGGACTAGCAGCCTCCACAGATACGCAGTATTTT